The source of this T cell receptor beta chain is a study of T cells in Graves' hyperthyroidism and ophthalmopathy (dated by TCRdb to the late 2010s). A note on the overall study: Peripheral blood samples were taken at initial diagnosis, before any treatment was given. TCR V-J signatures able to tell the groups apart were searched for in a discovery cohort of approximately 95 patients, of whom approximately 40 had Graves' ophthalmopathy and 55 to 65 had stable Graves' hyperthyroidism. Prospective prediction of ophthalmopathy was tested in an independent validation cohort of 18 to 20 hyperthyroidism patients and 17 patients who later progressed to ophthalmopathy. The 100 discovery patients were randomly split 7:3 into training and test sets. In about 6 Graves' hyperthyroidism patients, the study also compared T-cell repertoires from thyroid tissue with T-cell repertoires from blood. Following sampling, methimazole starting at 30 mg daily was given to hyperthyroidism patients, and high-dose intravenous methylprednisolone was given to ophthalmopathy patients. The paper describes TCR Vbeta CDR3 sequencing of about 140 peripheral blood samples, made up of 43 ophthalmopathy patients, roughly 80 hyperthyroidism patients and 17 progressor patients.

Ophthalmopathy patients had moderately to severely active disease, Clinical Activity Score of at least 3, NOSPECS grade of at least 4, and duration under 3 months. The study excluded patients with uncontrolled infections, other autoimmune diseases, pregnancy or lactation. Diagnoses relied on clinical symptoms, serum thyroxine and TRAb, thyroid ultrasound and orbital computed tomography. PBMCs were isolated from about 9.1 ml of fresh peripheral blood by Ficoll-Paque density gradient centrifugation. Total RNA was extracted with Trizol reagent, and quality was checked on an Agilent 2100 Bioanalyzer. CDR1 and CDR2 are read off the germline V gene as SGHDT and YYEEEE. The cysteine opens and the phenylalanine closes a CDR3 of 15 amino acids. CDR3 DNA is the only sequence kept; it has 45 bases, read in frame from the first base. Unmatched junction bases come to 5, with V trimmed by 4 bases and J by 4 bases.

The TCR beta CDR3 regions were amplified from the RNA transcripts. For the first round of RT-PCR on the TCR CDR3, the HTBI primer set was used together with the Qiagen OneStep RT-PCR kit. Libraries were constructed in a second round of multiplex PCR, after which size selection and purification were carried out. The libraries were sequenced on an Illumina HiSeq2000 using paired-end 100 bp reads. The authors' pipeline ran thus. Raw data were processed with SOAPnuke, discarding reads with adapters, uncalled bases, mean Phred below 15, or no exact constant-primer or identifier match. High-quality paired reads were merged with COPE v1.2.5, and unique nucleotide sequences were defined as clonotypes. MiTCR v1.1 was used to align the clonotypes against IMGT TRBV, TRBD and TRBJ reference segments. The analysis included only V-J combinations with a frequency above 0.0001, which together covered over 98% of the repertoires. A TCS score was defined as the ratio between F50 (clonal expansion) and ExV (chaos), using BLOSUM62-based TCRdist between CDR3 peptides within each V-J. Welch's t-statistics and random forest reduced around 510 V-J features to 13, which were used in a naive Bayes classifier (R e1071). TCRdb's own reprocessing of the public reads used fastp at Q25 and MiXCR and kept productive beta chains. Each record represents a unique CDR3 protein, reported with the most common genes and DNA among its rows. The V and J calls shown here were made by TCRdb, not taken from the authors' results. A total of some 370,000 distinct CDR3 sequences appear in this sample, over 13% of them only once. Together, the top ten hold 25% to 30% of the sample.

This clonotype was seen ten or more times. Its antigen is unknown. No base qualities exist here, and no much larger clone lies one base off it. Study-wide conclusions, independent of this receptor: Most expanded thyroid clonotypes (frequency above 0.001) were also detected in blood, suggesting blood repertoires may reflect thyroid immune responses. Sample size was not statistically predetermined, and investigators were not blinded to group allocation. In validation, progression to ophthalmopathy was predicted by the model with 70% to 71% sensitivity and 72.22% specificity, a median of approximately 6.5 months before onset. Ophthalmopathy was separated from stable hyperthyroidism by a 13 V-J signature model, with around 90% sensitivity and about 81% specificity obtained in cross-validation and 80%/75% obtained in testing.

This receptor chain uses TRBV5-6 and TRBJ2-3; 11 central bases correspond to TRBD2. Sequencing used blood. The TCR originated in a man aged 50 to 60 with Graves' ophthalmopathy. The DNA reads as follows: TGTGCCAGCAGCCGTGAACTAGCGGGAGCAGATACGCAGTATTTT. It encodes CASSRELAGADTQYF.